Detailed here is one T cell receptor beta chain. Its antigen is undetermined. Germline trimming cut 11 bases from V and 7 bases from J; bases unmatched to any gene: 9. The CDR3 extends over 15 amino acids. Germline-derived CDR1 and CDR2 are WNHNN and SYGVQD (reference sequence). The sample comes from a study of cytomegalovirus exposure and HLA in healthy donors. Study-wide background: There were 350 to 450 genotyped donors. Of these, roughly 80% fell in the genetic ancestry cluster associated with self-reported Caucasian donors. Points from the study as a whole: A previous analysis found most TCR beta V segments productive roughly 87% or roughly 30% of the time. The authors considered a cluster of highly shared sequence variants likely to be a sequencing artifact.

PCR employed 60 Vbeta and 13 Jbeta primers. Measured with immunoSEQ multiplex PCR; TCRdb has only the in-frame clones, and not every one. Among a few hundred thousand clones, 65% to 80% were seen once, and the ten largest hold about 0.23%. J is TRBJ1-6 and V is TRBV10-1; TRBD1 aligns across 12 bases. Sample: PBMCs. The TCR originated in a girl aged 2-10 years in good health and CMV-seronegative. This CDR3 reads CAGGQGALRNSPLHF. The CDR3 DNA sequence: TGCGCCGGGGGACAGGGGGCGCTCCGGAATTCACCCCTCCACTTT.